This entry is about one T cell receptor beta chain. Its ends do not fully match the called genes, so a read error is possible. Germline V gives CDR1 LGHDT, CDR2 YNNKEL (reference sequence). CDR3 length equals 13 residues. This record belongs to a study of T cell responses to AZD1222 COVID-19 vaccine. Libraries were prepared by immunoSEQ multiplex PCR; TCRdb keeps only in-frame clonotypes and omits some of them. Of over 90,000 clones in the sample, roughly 89% are singletons; the top ten hold about 41%. The rearrangement uses TRBV3-1 (or the pseudogene TRBV3-2) and TRBJ1-5; TRBD1 might be the D (6 bases). The TCR comes from an adult in good health. This material consisted of peripheral blood, taken on day 0 of AZD1222 vaccination. The CDR3 DNA reads as TGTGCCAGCAGCAAAGACAGGAATCAGCCCCAGCATTTT. It translates to CASSKDRNQPQHF.